One and the same sample provided the 28 T cell receptor beta chains below, sequenced in a study of T-cell reconstitution after alpha-beta-depleted transplantation in children. Unique molecular identifiers featured in how the TCRbeta library was prepared. MiXCR was run by TCRdb on the PCR reads, yielding one entry per CDR3 protein. The sample holds over 150,000 distinct CDR3 sequences, approximately 6.9% seen once. The material was PBMCs, obtained before TCRalphabeta/CD19-depleted stem cell transplant. These receptor sequences come from a boy between 2 and 10 years old with acute lymphoblastic leukemia, due to receive a stem cell transplant.

This clonotype was picked up many times. The genes are TRBV18 and TRBJ2-1; no firm D call. V was pared by 3 bases and J by 8 bases, with 14 bases between. Germline CDR1 KGHSH, CDR2 LQKENI. This CDR3 has 14 residues. Here the CDR3 reads CASSPTPASDEQFF. In DNA form, the CDR3 reads TGTGCCAGCTCACCGACCCCAGCGTCGGATGAGCAGTTCTTC.

This clonotype has at least ten counts. The chain couples TRBV5-1 to TRBJ2-4; 10 bases are shared with TRBD1. This CDR3 region has 16 residues. With V trimmed by 4 bases and J by 2 bases, 6 bases remained unmatched. Germline V CDR1 and CDR2: SGHRS, YFSETQ. The CDR3 reads CASSTGTGASKNIQYF. The CDR3 DNA sequence: TGCGCCAGCAGCACCGGGACAGGGGCGTCCAAAAACATTCAGTACTTC. The variable domain in full, with the rest retrieved from reference TRBV5-1 and TRBJ2-4, is KAGVTQTPRYLIKTRGQQVTLSCSPISGHRSVSWYQQTPGQGLQFLFEYFSETQRNKGNFPGRFSGRQFSNSRSEMNVSTLELGDSALYLCASSTGTGASKNIQYFGAGTRLSVL.

This clonotype has ten or more counts. This chain joins TRBV5-1 and TRBJ1-1, with D possibly matching TRBD1 (6 bases). Germline assignment: CDR1 SGHRS and CDR2 YFSETQ. The CDR3 has 15 amino acids. The ends were cut back, 0 bases at V and 0 bases at J, with 9 bases in the middle. CDR3 sequence reads: CASSLGRTVNTEAFF. The CDR3, as DNA: TGCGCCAGCAGCTTGGGTCGGACAGTGAACACTGAAGCTTTCTTT.

This clonotype was recorded many times. The V gene is TRBV28, the J gene TRBJ2-1, with 10 nucleotides matching TRBD1. The V and J ends lost 4 bases and 2 bases, in that order; junction bases with no gene match: 5. Germline V gene data show CDR1 as MDHEN and CDR2 as SYDVKM. This CDR3 comprises 16 residues. The CDR3 sequence: CASSSPGTGAYNEQFF. CDR3 bases: TGTGCCAGCAGTTCCCCCGGGACAGGGGCCTACAATGAGCAGTTCTTC.

This clonotype was seen a handful of times. The chain has TRBV5-1 and TRBJ2-5, with D unclear. Trimming removed 0 bases from V and 2 bases from J, with 11 bases in between. This CDR3 region has 15 residues. Germline CDR1 SGHRS, CDR2 YFSETQ. CDR3 residues: CASSLVGRTQETQYF. The CDR3 DNA reads TGCGCCAGCAGCTTGGTGGGCAGGACGCAAGAGACCCAGTACTTC.

The CDR3 DNA is TGCAGTAAGGTTGAAGAAAGGACTGAAGCTTTCTTT. Protein product: CSKVEERTEAFF. The V and J genes are TRBV20-1 and TRBJ1-1; D not certain. Germline CDR1 DFQATT, CDR2 SNEGSKA (reference sequence). Trimming removed 8 bases at V and 5 bases at J, with 15 bases between. The CDR3 loop spans 12 amino acids.

The V call is TRBV12-3 or TRBV12-4, the J call TRBJ1-2, with TRBD1 as a possible D gene (5 bases). CDR3 length: 14 residues. The V end was cut by 7 bases, the J end by 7 bases, with 19 bases between. The CDR3, as DNA: TGTGCCAGCACCTTAGGGAGGGGCGGCTCTGGCTACACCTTC. Its protein product is CASTLGRGGSGYTF.

The chain uses TRBV6-6 and TRBJ2-1, with no clear D. CDR1 is MNHNY and CDR2 is SVGAGI in the germline V gene (reference sequence). The CDR3 consists of 12 residues. V gave up 6 bases and J gave up 9 bases, with 12 bases separating them. Written as DNA, the CDR3 is TGTGCCAGCAGCTCCATCCTGGGTGAGCAGTTCTTC. Its translation is CASSSILGEQFF.

This sequence joins TRBV20-1 and TRBJ2-1; 9 positions match TRBD1. This CDR3 has 14 residues. V lost 6 bases, J lost 6 bases, and 9 bases stayed unmatched. Germline V gene data show CDR1 as DFQATT and CDR2 as SNEGSKA (reference sequence). This CDR3 is CSAPTGQGLNEQFF. The CDR3 DNA is TGCAGTGCACCCACGGGACAGGGTCTCAATGAGCAGTTCTTC.

The CDR3 region has the DNA TGCAGTGCTAGATCAGGACCAGATGAAGCTTTCTTT. Translation gives CSARSGPDEAFF. This sequence joins TRBV20-1 and TRBJ1-1; D is uncertain. The V end lost 2 bases, the J end lost 7 bases, and 11 bases lay between the germline ends. CDR3 size: 12 residues. Germline V gene sequence: CDR1 DFQATT, CDR2 SNEGSKA (reference sequence).

This clonotype has at least ten counts. The junction departs from the called germline gene at one end, perhaps through a read error. In DNA form, the CDR3 reads TGTGCCAGCAGCCTAGCAGGGGGAAATAATTCACCCCTCCACTTT. Amino acid sequence: CASSLAGGNNSPLHF. This chain links TRBV7-2 with TRBJ1-6; 7 nucleotides agree with TRBD1. Germline CDR1 and CDR2: SGHTA and FQGNSA. This CDR3 has 15 residues.

The V gene is TRBV24-1, the J gene TRBJ2-1, with 9 bases lining up with TRBD1. The CDR3 has 14 residues. Germline loops: CDR1 KGHDR, CDR2 SFDVKD. V trimming: 10 bases; J trimming: 2 bases; junction bases outside the gene matches: 5. In DNA form, the CDR3 reads TGTGCCACAAGGGGGACAGGGACCTACAATGAGCAGTTCTTC. Translated: CATRGTGTYNEQFF.

The CDR3 reads CASSSLGGGKDTQYF. CDR3 coding DNA: TGTGCCAGCAGTTCCCTGGGGGGGGGGAAAGATACGCAGTATTTT. The chain is built from TRBV6-5 and TRBJ2-3; 7 nucleotides line up with TRBD2. The CDR3 runs 15 residues. CDR1 and CDR2 (germline): MNHEY, SVGAGI. The trim removed 4 bases at V and 5 bases at J, leaving 9 bases unmatched.

This clonotype was seen a few times. The chain uses TRBV20-1 and TRBJ1-4; D not resolved. The length of the CDR3 is 14 residues. The germline CDR1 and CDR2 sequences are DFQATT and SNEGSKA (reference sequence). Trimming shortened V by 3 bases and J by 9 bases, and 17 bases separated the two germline ends. This CDR3 reads CSASGLGWGKKLFF. CDR3 coding DNA: TGCAGTGCTAGCGGCCTCGGTTGGGGAAAAAAACTGTTTTTT.

This clonotype came up many times. This chain joins TRBV29-1 and TRBJ2-7; either TRBD1 or TRBD2 may supply D (6 bases each). V lost 6 bases, J lost 4 bases, and 16 bases lay in between. The length of the CDR3 is 13 residues. Germline V gene data show CDR1 as SQVTM and CDR2 as ANQGSEA. CDR3 DNA: TGCAGCGTGAAGGGGGGCGCGTCTTACGAGCAGTACTTC. Its translation: CSVKGGASYEQYF.

This clonotype was counted ten times or more. The rearrangement uses TRBV2 and TRBJ2-1; either TRBD1 or TRBD2 may fit D (5 bases each). The CDR3 length is 12 residues. The germline V and J ends were trimmed by 8 bases and 8 bases, with 13 bases remaining between them. Germline V gene data show CDR1 as SNHLY and CDR2 as FYNNEI. The CDR3 coding sequence is TGTGCCAGCTCGGTGGGGGTCCATGAGCAGTTCTTC. Translation gives CASSVGVHEQFF.

This clonotype was recorded at least ten times. This rearrangement joins TRBV4-3 to TRBJ2-1; weak D call: TRBD1 (5 bases). The CDR3 runs 16 residues. The V gene lost 0 bases and the J gene lost 7 bases, with 16 bases spanning the gap. CDR1 and CDR2 from the germline V gene are LGHNA and YSLEER. This chain's CDR3 is CASSQEAGKAWNEQFF. DNA for the CDR3: TGCGCCAGCAGCCAAGAAGCAGGGAAGGCATGGAATGAGCAGTTCTTC.

This clonotype was recorded at least ten times. The J gene is TRBJ2-3, the V gene TRBV20-1; 8 nucleotides line up with TRBD1. The CDR3 is made up of 14 amino acids. After removal of 5 bases from V and 1 base from J, the junction contained 5 bases not matched to a gene. Germline CDR1 and CDR2: DFQATT and SNEGSKA (reference sequence). CDR3 sequence: CSASKGQGTDTQYF. The DNA for the CDR3 is TGCAGTGCTTCCAAGGGACAGGGCACAGATACGCAGTATTTT.

In its sample, this clonotype was seen a few times. The rearrangement links TRBV28 to TRBJ2-2; D is unresolved. The germline V gene encodes CDR1 MDHEN and CDR2 SYDVKM. Trimming shortened V by 3 bases and J by 6 bases, and 11 bases separated the two germline ends. The CDR3 runs 14 residues. The CDR3 loop is CASSLARRAGELFF. Here the CDR3 DNA reads TGTGCCAGCAGTTTGGCCAGGAGAGCCGGGGAGCTGTTTTTT.

This clonotype was recorded many times. The chain links TRBV7-9 to TRBJ1-2, with 9 bases matching TRBD1. The germline V gene encodes CDR1 SEHNR and CDR2 FQNEAQ (reference sequence). The CDR3 is 18 amino acids. The V and J ends lost 1 base and 6 bases, in that order; junction bases with no gene match: 15. CDR3 coding DNA: TGTGCCAGCAGCTTAGAGGCCGGGACAGGGTTAGGGGTTAATGGCTACACCTTC. This codes for CASSLEAGTGLGVNGYTF.

The rearrangement uses TRBV5-1 and TRBJ1-4; no clear D gene. Germline CDR1 is SGHRS and CDR2 is YFSETQ. CDR3 size: 15 residues. V was shortened by 4 bases and J by 7 bases, with 17 bases between the two germline ends. This CDR3 reads CASSRGPAEGEKLFF. The DNA for the CDR3 is TGCGCCAGCAGCCGAGGACCTGCAGAGGGTGAAAAACTGTTTTTT.

This clonotype was observed a handful of times. The V call is TRBV18, the J call TRBJ2-2; tentatively, D is TRBD1 or TRBD2 (8 bases each). Trimming shortened V by 4 bases and J by 4 bases, and 16 bases separated the two germline ends. The CDR3 covers 16 residues. Germline loops: CDR1 KGHSH, CDR2 LQKENI. The CDR3 coding sequence is TGTGCCAGCTCACTCGTAGCGGGACAGGTCACCGGGGAGCTGTTTTTT. Protein sequence: CASSLVAGQVTGELFF.

Ten or more counts support this clonotype. The rearrangement uses TRBV28 and TRBJ1-4; D is ambiguous. The V end was cut by 5 bases, the J end by 11 bases, with 24 bases between. CDR3 length: 16 residues. CDR1 and CDR2 (germline): MDHEN, SYDVKM. CDR3 region: CASSPGSVESRRKLFF. In DNA form, the CDR3 reads TGTGCCAGCAGTCCAGGCTCCGTGGAATCGCGAAGGAAACTGTTTTTT.

This clonotype was found a few times. The V and J genes are TRBV4-3 and TRBJ2-1, with D unresolved. V dropped 1 base and J dropped 8 bases, with 9 bases sitting between them. This CDR3 has 13 amino acids. Germline values: CDR1 LGHNA, CDR2 YSLEER. The chain's CDR3 is CASSQALWDEQFF. The CDR3 nucleotides are TGCGCCAGCAGCCAAGCTTTATGGGATGAGCAGTTCTTC.

The chain combines TRBV29-1 with TRBJ2-7; D is perhaps TRBD1 (10 bases). V shed 0 bases and J shed 11 bases, with 26 bases lying between them. The length of the CDR3 is 16 residues. The germline gives CDR1 SQVTM, CDR2 ANQGSEA. CDR3 nucleotide sequence: TGCAGCGTTGAAGATCGGCGGGGGGGACAGGGGTTCGTGGAGTACTTC. It codes for CSVEDRRGGQGFVEYF.

This clonotype came up a few times. The chain uses TRBV12-5 and TRBJ2-2; TRBD1 or TRBD2 may be the D gene (5 bases each). The V and J ends lost 4 bases and 5 bases respectively, with 11 bases between them. The CDR3 contains 14 residues. Germline CDR1 and CDR2: LGHNT and FRNRAP. In DNA form, the CDR3 reads TGTGCTAGTGGTTCGGGGACGACAACCGGGGAGCTGTTTTTT. The encoded protein is CASGSGTTTGELFF.

This clonotype came up many times. The V call is TRBV6-5, the J call TRBJ2-7; 7 bases are a match to TRBD2. The ends lost 8 bases at V and 2 bases at J; junction bases unmatched: 3. The CDR3 is made up of 12 amino acids. Germline CDR1 and CDR2: MNHEY and SVGAGI. CDR3: CASGRGTYEQYF. CDR3 DNA sequence: TGTGCCAGCGGGAGGGGTACCTACGAGCAGTACTTC.

The chain links TRBV7-9 to TRBJ2-7, with TRBD1 as a possible D gene (6 bases). There are 15 residues in the CDR3. The V gene lost 5 bases and the J gene lost 2 bases, with 16 bases spanning the gap. Germline assignment: CDR1 SEHNR and CDR2 FQNEAQ (reference sequence). CDR3 protein: CASSGNRVSPYEQYF. The DNA for the CDR3 is TGTGCCAGCAGCGGTAACAGGGTTTCACCCTACGAGCAGTACTTC. The entire variable domain, with the rest obtained from reference TRBV7-9 and TRBJ2-7, is as follows: DTGVSQNPRHKITKRGQNVTFRCDPISEHNRLYWYRQTLGQGPEFLTYFQNEAQLEKSRLLSDRFSAERPKGSFSTLEIQRTEQGDSAMYLCASSGNRVSPYEQYFGPGTRLTVT.